This TCR beta chain appears in the sequencing data of a study of blood T cell repertoires in COVID-19 (dated by TCRdb to about 2020). Context from the whole study: Samples covering the acute and convalescent phases of COVID-19 were provided by collaborators in the United States, Italy and Spain. The material from the prospective study consisted of cDNA or gDNA derived from T cells, B-cell-depleted T cells, or PBMCs. Deeply sampled blood TCRbeta repertoires from subjects exposed to, actively infected with, or recovered from COVID-19 were included in the dataset. A freely available public database, intended as a resource for researchers studying the immune response to SARS-CoV-2, is where the repertoires were released. Samples came from the ongoing ImmuneRACE study (first 160 participants) plus 1,254 subjects from 6 global collaborators. A de-identified subject ID, COVID-19 status, age in years and sex were almost always included in the sample metadata. Where available, HLA class I and class II types were obtained from metadata supplied by the sample provider rather than from assay-based typing. Overall study outcomes, separate from this receptor: The quantity of clinical and demographic metadata differed by source and by participant and was supplied without curation.

Details on this clone: Its antigen remains unidentified. No per-base quality is available; no much larger clone lies one base away.

CDR1 and CDR2 are drawn from the germline V gene (reference sequence): LNHDA, SQIVND. For this chain, trimming is 5 bases at the V end and 1 base at the J end, and the number of junction bases without a gene match is 8. From its cysteine to its phenylalanine, the CDR3 spans 16 amino acids. Of all the DNA, just the CDR3 is kept, 48 bases in frame from base 1. TCRbeta CDR3 regions were amplified from genomic DNA by means of the immunoSEQ Assay, a bias-controlled multiplex PCR. The authors' pipeline ran thus. The number of nucleated cells in each sample was estimated by amplification of reference gene primers within the assay. Sequence reads were collapsed and filtered to measure the absolute abundance of every unique TCRbeta CDR3 rearrangement. For each sample, productive Simpson clonality was calculated as the square root of Simpson's diversity index over productive rearrangements. Held by TCRdb, this immuneACCESS table contains in-frame sequences only and omits some clones. Under half of the omission traces to an unresolved V gene where checked; the cause of the rest is unknown. V and J calls and clone size follow that table, whereas D and trimming were derived from the DNA. The sample table contains about 140,000 clones; only one count was recorded for about 86% of them. The top ten constitute around 7.8% of the sample.

Whole blood was collected in K2EDTA tubes by collaborating institutions according to the institutions' own protocols. For TCRbeta analysis, collaborators shipped samples as frozen whole blood, isolated PBMCs, or DNA extracted from either of those sample types. The V and J segments used are TRBV19 and TRBJ1-1; 9 of the junction bases match TRBD1. This sequence originates from a human donor in a cohort sampled during active COVID-19. Input material: peripheral blood. The CDR3 protein sequence reads: CASSPSDRGGNTEAFF. Read as DNA, the sequence is TGTGCCAGTAGTCCGTCGGACAGGGGCGGGAACACTGAAGCTTTCTTT.